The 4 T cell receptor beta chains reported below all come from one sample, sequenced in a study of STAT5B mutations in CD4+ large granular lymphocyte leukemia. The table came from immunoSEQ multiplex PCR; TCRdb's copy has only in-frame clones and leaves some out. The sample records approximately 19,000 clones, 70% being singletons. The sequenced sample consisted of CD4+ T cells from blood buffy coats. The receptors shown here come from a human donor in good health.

DNA for the CDR3: TGTGCCAGCAGCTTACAGGCGCGGGAGCAGTACTTC. Amino acids: CASSLQAREQYF. The genes are TRBV7-8 and TRBJ2-7; D is unclear. V lost 2 bases, J lost 7 bases, and 9 bases lay in between. This CDR3 region has 12 residues. Germline CDR1 is SGHVS and CDR2 is FQNEAQ.

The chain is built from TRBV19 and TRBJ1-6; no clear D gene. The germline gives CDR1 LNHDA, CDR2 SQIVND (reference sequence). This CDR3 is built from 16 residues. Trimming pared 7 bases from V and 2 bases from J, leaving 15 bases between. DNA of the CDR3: TGTGCCAGTACTAAAGACCCGGCAGCCTATAATTCACCCCTCCACTTT. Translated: CASTKDPAAYNSPLHF.

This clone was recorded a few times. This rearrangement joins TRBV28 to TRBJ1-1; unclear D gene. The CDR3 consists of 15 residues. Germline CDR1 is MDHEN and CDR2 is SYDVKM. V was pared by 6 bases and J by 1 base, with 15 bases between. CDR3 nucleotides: TGTGCCAGCAGCCCCTACGCACAGCCGAACACTGAAGCTTTCTTT. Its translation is CASSPYAQPNTEAFF.

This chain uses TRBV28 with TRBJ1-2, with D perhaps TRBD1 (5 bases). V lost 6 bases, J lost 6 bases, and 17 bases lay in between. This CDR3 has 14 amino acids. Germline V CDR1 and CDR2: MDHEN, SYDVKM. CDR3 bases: TGTGCCAGCAGCTACCCCGGGACCTCGAATGGCTACACCTTC. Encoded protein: CASSYPGTSNGYTF.